Below, 4 T cell receptor beta chains from the same sample are listed, as sequenced in a study of somatic mutations in cytotoxic T cells in rheumatoid arthritis. The method was immunoSEQ multiplex PCR; TCRdb's version includes in-frame clones alone and lacks a portion of them. Found here are around 15,000 clones, more than 65% of them singletons; the top ten hold under 11%. The sample taken for sequencing was CD8+ T cells sorted from blood. The receptors were sampled from an adult with rheumatoid arthritis.

The CDR3 reads CATSRVKQGNSNQPQHF. The CDR3 bases are TGTGCCACCAGCAGAGTCAAACAGGGGAACAGCAATCAGCCCCAGCATTTT. The chain is built from TRBV15 and TRBJ1-5; the match to TRBD1 covers 7 bases. The V gene's germline CDR1 is LNHNV and CDR2 YYDKDF (reference sequence). The V segment lost 1 base and the J segment 1 base; nucleotides outside the gene matches: 7. The CDR3 loop spans 17 amino acids. The full variable domain, its missing parts supplied by reference TRBV15 and TRBJ1-5, is DAMVIQNPRYQVTQFGKPVTLSCSQTLNHNVMYWYQQKSSQAPKLLFHYYDKDFNNEADTPDNFQSRRPNTSFCFLDIRSPGLGDTAMYLCATSRVKQGNSNQPQHFGDGTRLSIL.

The CDR3 DNA reads as TGCAGCGTTGCGGTGGCAGGGGGCGAAAGTTCACCCCTCCACTTT. Amino acid sequence: CSVAVAGGESSPLHF. J is TRBJ1-6 and V is TRBV29-1; the match to TRBD1 covers 8 bases. The CDR3 has 15 amino acids. Per germline, CDR1 SQVTM and CDR2 ANQGSEA. The trim removed 4 bases at V and 9 bases at J, leaving 11 bases unmatched. The full variable domain, its missing parts supplied by reference TRBV29-1 and TRBJ1-6, is SAVISQKPSRDICQRGTSLTIQCQVDSQVTMMFWYRQQPGQSLTLIATANQGSEATYESGFVIDKFPISRPNLTFSTLTVSNMSPEDSSIYLCSVAVAGGESSPLHFGNGTRLTVT.

This clone was seen just once. The chain employs TRBV15 and TRBJ2-2; no clear D gene. CDR1 is LNHNV, CDR2 YYDKDF, per germline (reference sequence). This CDR3 comprises 14 residues. Trimming left V 3 bases short and J 5 bases short, with 10 bases between. The CDR3 here is CATSRRRGTGELFF. The CDR3 DNA reads as TGTGCCACCAGCAGGAGGAGAGGAACCGGGGAGCTGTTTTTT.

In DNA form, the CDR3 reads TGTGCCAGCAGCTTAGACAGGGTGGTTGAGACCCAGTACTTC. This codes for CASSLDRVVETQYF. The V gene is TRBV5-6, the J gene TRBJ2-5, with TRBD1 matching 7 bases. The CDR3 length is 14 residues. Germline CDR1 is SGHDT and CDR2 is YYEEEE. V dropped 2 bases and J dropped 5; count of bases not matched to a gene: 6.